This TCR beta chain was captured in a study of blood T cell repertoires in COVID-19. The CDR3 sequence is 13 residues long. Between the trimmed V and J ends, which lost 5 bases and 4 bases, there was a span of 12 bases. Germline values: CDR1 SQVTM, CDR2 ANQGSEA. Assay: immunoSEQ multiplex PCR; the TCRdb copy retains only in-frame clones and omits some. Of under 300,000 clones listed, 88% are singletons. The V and J genes are TRBV29-1 and TRBJ2-1, with D perhaps matching TRBD2 (5 bases). The sequence came from a woman aged 30 to 39 with acute or convalescent COVID-19. Sequences were obtained from peripheral blood. As DNA, the CDR3 is TGCAGCGTTACGGGGTGGGGTTACAATGAGCAGTTCTTC. Protein: CSVTGWGYNEQFF.